The clone carrying this T cell receptor (beta chain) was recorded many times. The antigen remains unidentified. This sample is part of a study of CD8 T cells in ankylosing spondylitis. 5'-RACE, quantitative and with molecular barcodes, yielded the TCR beta libraries. MiXCR was run by TCRdb on the 5' RACE reads, yielding one entry per CDR3 protein. The profile covers about 240,000 distinct CDR3 sequences, with around 7.8% appearing a single time and nearly 7% taken by the ten largest. Points from the study as a whole: In ankylosing spondylitis blood, a motif of roughly eight highly homologous TCR beta variants appeared characteristic. It was reported that disease-linked clones were significantly enriched in matched ankylosing spondylitis synovial fluid.

This TCR came from a male donor with ankylosing spondylitis or in good health (not recorded which). The sample consisted of blood, either unsorted or a sorted T cell fraction (not recorded which).

The CDR3 DNA reads as TGCGCCAGCAGCCACGACGATAGGCGCCGTGAAGCTTTCTTT. Residues: CASSHDDRRREAFF. The chain is built from TRBV4-1 and TRBJ1-1, with D uncertain. This CDR3 comprises 14 residues. Trimming took 3 bases from V and 7 from J, leaving 15 bases between them. Germline V lookup: CDR1 MGHRA, CDR2 YSYEKL.